Following are 23 T cell receptor beta chains from one sample sequenced in a study of cytomegalovirus exposure and HLA in healthy donors. The study ran its PCR with 60 Vbeta and 13 Jbeta primers. TCRdb's table, derived via immunoSEQ multiplex PCR, lists solely in-frame clones and lacks some. The table includes a few hundred thousand clones, 75% to 85% detected once. The specimen was PBMCs. The receptors stem from a woman aged 60 to 75 in good health and CMV-seropositive.

This clone appeared a few times. The V gene is TRBV5-1, the J gene TRBJ1-2; no firm D call. Per germline, CDR1 SGHRS and CDR2 YFSETQ. Trimming took 0 bases from V and 2 from J, leaving 8 bases between them. This CDR3 is built from 14 residues. The chain's CDR3 is CASSLGGENYGYTF. The CDR3 DNA sequence: TGCGCCAGCAGCTTGGGTGGAGAAAACTATGGCTACACCTTC. Full variable domain (missing parts from reference TRBV5-1 and TRBJ1-2): KAGVTQTPRYLIKTRGQQVTLSCSPISGHRSVSWYQQTPGQGLQFLFEYFSETQRNKGNFPGRFSGRQFSNSRSEMNVSTLELGDSALYLCASSLGGENYGYTFGSGTRLTVV.

The chain employs TRBV11-1 and TRBJ2-7, with a weak D call TRBD1 (6 bases). Germline V lookup: CDR1 SGHAT, CDR2 FQDESV (reference sequence). With 5 bases removed from V and 4 bases from J, the gap between germline ends came to 18 bases. The CDR3 covers 15 residues. CDR3 in DNA: TGTGCCAGCAGCGAAGGGGCGACAGGCGGGTACGAGCAGTACTTC. Amino acids: CASSEGATGGYEQYF.

This chain connects TRBV30 to TRBJ1-4, with TRBD1 identical over 9 bases. V trimming: 7 bases; J trimming: 8 bases; junction bases outside the gene matches: 5. This CDR3 is 12 amino acids long. Germline lookup yields CDR1 GTSNPN and CDR2 SVGIG (reference sequence). Written as DNA, the CDR3 is TGTGCCTTGGACAGGGGTGAAGAAAAACTGTTTTTT. Amino acids: CALDRGEEKLFF.

The V call is TRBV19, the J call TRBJ2-3; D perhaps matches TRBD2 (7 bases). V was trimmed by 8 bases and J by 1 base, leaving 13 bases between them. This CDR3 has 14 residues. The germline gives CDR1 LNHDA, CDR2 SQIVND (reference sequence). CDR3 loop: CASGQGGGTDTQYF. The DNA of the CDR3 is TGTGCCAGTGGGCAAGGGGGGGGCACAGATACGCAGTATTTT.

In DNA, the CDR3 is TGTGCCAGCAGTGATGAGCGCGGGGGGGTCAATGAGCAGTTCTTC. Its translation is CASSDERGGVNEQFF. V gene TRBV6-4 combines with J gene TRBJ2-1; 9 bases fit TRBD2. Per the germline V gene, CDR1 is MRHNA and CDR2 is SNTAGT. The V and J ends lost 3 bases and 6 bases, in that order; junction bases with no gene match: 6. This CDR3 is 15 amino acids long.

CDR3 coding DNA: TGTGCCAGCAGTTTATGGGCGGGGGTTTTCGTCAGTGAGCAGTTCTTC. Its translation is CASSLWAGVFVSEQFF. The genes are TRBV28 and TRBJ2-1, with 7 positions matching TRBD2. Germline CDR1 MDHEN, CDR2 SYDVKM. After removal of 0 bases from V and 9 bases from J, the junction contained 11 bases not matched to a gene. The CDR3 runs to 16 residues.

V gene TRBV5-1 combines with J gene TRBJ1-2; maybe TRBD1 (6 bases). This CDR3 is 15 amino acids long. Deletions cut 2 bases from V and 8 bases from J, with 19 bases between. CDR1 is SGHRS, CDR2 YFSETQ, per germline. The CDR3 DNA reads as TGCGCCAGCAGCTTTGGCGGTGGGACATTGGGGGGCTACACCTTC. This gives the protein CASSFGGGTLGGYTF. The variable domain in full, with the rest retrieved from reference TRBV5-1 and TRBJ1-2, is KAGVTQTPRYLIKTRGQQVTLSCSPISGHRSVSWYQQTPGQGLQFLFEYFSETQRNKGNFPGRFSGRQFSNSRSEMNVSTLELGDSALYLCASSFGGGTLGGYTFGSGTRLTVV.

The chain is built from TRBV6-5 and TRBJ1-2; D gene unclear. The germline CDR1 and CDR2 sequences are MNHEY and SVGAGI. CDR3 size: 15 residues. With 8 bases removed from V and 4 bases from J, the gap between germline ends came to 20 bases. CDR3 DNA: TGTGCCAGCGGTCCCCCCGCGGGAGCCGGCTATGGCTACACCTTC. Encoded protein: CASGPPAGAGYGYTF.

The V and J genes are TRBV9 and TRBJ1-6, with TRBD1 matching over 8 bases. The germline gives CDR1 SGDLS, CDR2 YYNGEE. The CDR3 runs to 13 residues. V was pared by 2 bases and J by 9 bases, with 1 base of the junction left unmatched. CDR3 protein: CASSVTGGSPLHF. The CDR3 DNA follows: TGTGCCAGCAGCGTCACAGGGGGTTCACCCCTCCACTTT.

This chain links TRBV7-9 with TRBJ2-2; TRBD2 matches 9 bases. Germline V CDR1 and CDR2: SEHNR, FQNEAQ (reference sequence). The ends lost 5 bases at V and 3 bases at J; junction bases unmatched: 4. The CDR3 runs 15 residues. CDR3 sequence reads: CASSRTSDHTGELFF. CDR3 nucleotides: TGTGCCAGCAGCAGGACTAGCGATCACACCGGGGAGCTGTTTTTT.

This clone was counted only a few times. This chain connects TRBV5-4 to TRBJ2-5; no clear D. The J call may be wrong; the DNA end is better matched by TRBJ2-7. The CDR3 extends over 12 amino acids. Germline CDR1 and CDR2: SGHNT and YYREEE (reference sequence). The CDR3 sequence: CASSGRSYEQYF. The CDR3 nucleotides read TGTGCCAGCAGCGGCAGGTCCTACGAGCAGTACTTC.

This sequence joins TRBV10-2 and TRBJ1-4, with 9 nucleotides matching TRBD1. V gave up 8 bases and J gave up 5 bases; unmatched junction bases: 9. CDR3 length: 15 amino acids. Germline-derived CDR1 and CDR2 are WSHSY and SAAADI. CDR3 protein: CASSQRGTGNEKLFF. As DNA, the CDR3 is TGCGCCAGCTCACAGAGGGGGACAGGGAATGAAAAACTGTTTTTT.

The chain combines TRBV6-1 with TRBJ2-1; 9 nucleotides match TRBD1. The V gene's germline CDR1 is MNHNS and CDR2 SASEGT. The CDR3 sequence is 17 residues long. V was clipped by 4 bases and J by 2 bases; unmatched bases: 9. This CDR3 is CASSGGTGTYPYNEQFF. The CDR3 coding sequence is TGTGCCAGCAGTGGTGGGACAGGGACATATCCCTACAATGAGCAGTTCTTC.

This chain joins TRBV18 and TRBJ1-5; D call uncertain. Trimming took off 4 bases at V and 9 bases at J, with 16 bases between the two ends. Germline V lookup: CDR1 KGHSH, CDR2 LQKENI. CDR3 length: 14 residues. The CDR3 DNA follows: TGTGCCAGCTCACAGGGAATCAGCGGTGGGCCCCAGCATTTT. Protein: CASSQGISGGPQHF.

The chain combines TRBV4-3 with TRBJ1-2, with D possibly being TRBD1 (5 bases). With 0 bases removed from V and 5 bases from J, the gap between germline ends came to 13 bases. CDR3 length: 15 amino acids. Germline-derived CDR1 and CDR2 are LGHNA and YSLEER. CDR3 amino acids: CASSQEAGYGYGYTF. The CDR3 bases are TGCGCCAGCAGCCAAGAAGCAGGGTATGGGTATGGCTACACCTTC.

J is TRBJ2-5 and V is TRBV11-3; 8 bases are shared with TRBD2. CDR1 is SGHNT, CDR2 YENEEA, per germline. The CDR3 has 16 amino acids. J lost 5 bases, V lost 1 base, and 9 bases had no gene match. Here the CDR3 reads CASSLGRGATAETQYF. The DNA of the CDR3 is TGTGCCAGCAGCTTAGGGCGGGGGGCCACCGCCGAGACCCAGTACTTC. Variable domain in full (rest from reference TRBV11-3 and TRBJ2-5): EAGVVQSPRYKIIEKKQPVAFWCNPISGHNTLYWYLQNLGQGPELLIRYENEEAVDDSQLPKDRFSAERLKGVDSTLKIQPAELGDSAVYLCASSLGRGATAETQYFGPGTRLLVL.

This clone showed up just a few times. The J gene is TRBJ1-2, the V gene TRBV30; 7 positions agree with TRBD1. The V and J ends lost 4 bases and 7 bases, in that order; junction bases with no gene match: 6. There are 12 residues in the CDR3. Germline CDR1 GTSNPN, CDR2 SVGIG (reference sequence). CDR3 DNA sequence: TGTGCCTGGACTCCAGGGGGTTTTGGCTACACCTTC. Translation: CAWTPGGFGYTF.

The V gene is TRBV7-3, the J gene TRBJ2-5; the match to TRBD2 covers 8 bases. The CDR3 length is 15 residues. CDR1 and CDR2 from the germline V gene are SGHTA and FQGTGA. V lost 5 bases and J lost 5; bases outside the gene matches: 10. The CDR3 DNA is TGTGCCAGCAGCCGGGGACTAGTTGAGGCGGAGACCCAGTACTTC. It yields the protein CASSRGLVEAETQYF.

CDR3 region: CASSADRGKYNEQFF. In DNA form, the CDR3 reads TGTGCCAGCAGCGCAGACAGGGGCAAATACAATGAGCAGTTCTTC. The rearrangement uses TRBV7-9 and TRBJ2-1; 8 nucleotides align to TRBD1. In germline, CDR1 is SEHNR, CDR2 FQNEAQ (reference sequence). V lost 5 bases to trimming and J lost 4 bases; unmatched junction nucleotides: 7. This CDR3 comprises 15 residues.

J is TRBJ2-5 and V is TRBV2; the D gene is possibly TRBD1 (6 bases). Germline V gives CDR1 SNHLY, CDR2 FYNNEI. Trimming stripped 2 bases from V and 2 bases from J, with 12 bases between. The CDR3 runs to 15 residues. The CDR3 spells CASSETTGRQETQYF. In DNA form, the CDR3 reads TGTGCCAGCAGTGAAACTACAGGGAGACAAGAGACCCAGTACTTC.

This sequence joins TRBV6-4 and TRBJ2-3; 12 nucleotides line up with TRBD2. This CDR3 has 15 amino acids. With 4 bases clipped from V and 4 bases from J, the junction kept 3 bases outside the gene matches. The germline V gene has CDR1 MRHNA and CDR2 SNTAGT. The CDR3 reads CASSALAGGADTQYF. DNA for the CDR3: TGTGCCAGCAGTGCGCTAGCGGGGGGGGCAGATACGCAGTATTTT.

The chain links TRBV4-2 to TRBJ2-1; 9 positions match TRBD2. CDR1 is LGHNA and CDR2 is YNFKEQ in the germline V gene. The CDR3 contains 17 residues. V dropped 1 base and J dropped 8; count of bases not matched to a gene: 12. This CDR3 is CASSQARAGGAWDEQFF. The DNA for the CDR3 is TGTGCCAGCAGCCAAGCACGCGCGGGGGGGGCTTGGGATGAGCAGTTCTTC.

A few counts support this clone. The chain is built from TRBV5-1 and TRBJ2-7; TRBD1 is a possible D gene (6 bases). The CDR3 consists of 16 residues. The V end was cut by 2 bases, the J end by 0 bases, with 15 bases between. The V gene's germline CDR1 is SGHRS and CDR2 YFSETQ. CDR3 sequence: CASSLRDGQTSYEQYF. In DNA, the CDR3 is TGCGCCAGCAGCTTAAGGGACGGACAGACCTCCTACGAGCAGTACTTC. The full variable domain, in which reference TRBV5-1 and TRBJ2-7 provide the parts outside the CDR3, is KAGVTQTPRYLIKTRGQQVTLSCSPISGHRSVSWYQQTPGQGLQFLFEYFSETQRNKGNFPGRFSGRQFSNSRSEMNVSTLELGDSALYLCASSLRDGQTSYEQYFGPGTRLTVT.